This TCR beta chain was recovered during a study of post-analysis software for immune sequencing data. Study-wide context: Relapsing-remitting, secondary progressive and progressive-relapsing forms of multiple sclerosis all featured among disease courses. Study findings and constraints: About 5 TRBV segments (TRBV5-6, TRBV5-1 and TRBV20-1 among them) occurred more frequently in patients than in controls.

The library was made from cDNA and included unique molecular identifiers. The T cell input of roughly 0.95 to 11 million gave around 540,000 cDNA molecules. MiXCR, run by TCRdb on the PCR reads, gives a single entry per CDR3 protein. Here the sample spans some 260,000 distinct CDR3 sequences, 36% being singletons. CDR1 and CDR2 from the germline V gene are MNHEY and SMNVEV (reference sequence). The trim removed 5 bases at V and 14 bases at J, leaving 5 bases unmatched. This CDR3 has 11 amino acids. About this clonotype: Its target is not known. This may stem from a read error, because a much larger clone lies one nucleotide away.

The sequenced sample consisted of blood. The origin of this receptor is a girl aged 10-17 years with multiple sclerosis. The chain couples TRBV27 to TRBJ1-4, with TRBD1 identical over 7 bases. The CDR3, as DNA: TGTGCCAGCAGTGACAGGGCATCCCTGTTTTTT. Residues: CASSDRASLFF.